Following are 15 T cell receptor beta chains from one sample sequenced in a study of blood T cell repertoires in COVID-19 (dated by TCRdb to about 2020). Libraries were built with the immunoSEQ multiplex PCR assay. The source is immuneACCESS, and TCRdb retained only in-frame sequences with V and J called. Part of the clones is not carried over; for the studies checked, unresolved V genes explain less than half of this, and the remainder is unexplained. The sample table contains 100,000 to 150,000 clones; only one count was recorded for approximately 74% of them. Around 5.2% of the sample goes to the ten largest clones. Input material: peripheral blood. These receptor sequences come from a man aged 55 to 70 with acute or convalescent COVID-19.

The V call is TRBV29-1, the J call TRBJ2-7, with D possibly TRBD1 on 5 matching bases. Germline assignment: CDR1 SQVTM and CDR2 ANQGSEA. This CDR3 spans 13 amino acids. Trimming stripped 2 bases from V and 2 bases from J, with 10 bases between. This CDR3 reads CSVERGPPYEQYF. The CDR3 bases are TGCAGCGTTGAAAGGGGCCCCCCCTACGAGCAGTACTTC.

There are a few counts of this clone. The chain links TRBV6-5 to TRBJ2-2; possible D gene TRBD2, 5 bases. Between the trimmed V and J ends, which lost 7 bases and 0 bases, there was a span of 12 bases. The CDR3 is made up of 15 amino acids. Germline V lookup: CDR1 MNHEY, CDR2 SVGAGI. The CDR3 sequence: CASMGGRTNTGELFF. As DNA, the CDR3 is TGTGCCAGCATGGGCGGGCGGACGAACACCGGGGAGCTGTTTTTT.

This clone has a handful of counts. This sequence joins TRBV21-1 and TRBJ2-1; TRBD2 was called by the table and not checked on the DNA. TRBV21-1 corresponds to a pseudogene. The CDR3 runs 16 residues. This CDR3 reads CASSTRTSGGGNEQFF. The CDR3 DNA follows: TGTGCCAGCAGCACCAGGACTAGCGGGGGGGGTAATGAGCAGTTCTTC.

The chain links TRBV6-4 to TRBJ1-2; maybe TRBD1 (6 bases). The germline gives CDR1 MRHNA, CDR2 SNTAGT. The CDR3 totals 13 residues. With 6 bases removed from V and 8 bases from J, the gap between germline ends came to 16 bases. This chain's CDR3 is CASSPDRFSGYTF. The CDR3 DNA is TGTGCCAGCAGCCCCGACAGGTTCAGCGGCTACACCTTC.

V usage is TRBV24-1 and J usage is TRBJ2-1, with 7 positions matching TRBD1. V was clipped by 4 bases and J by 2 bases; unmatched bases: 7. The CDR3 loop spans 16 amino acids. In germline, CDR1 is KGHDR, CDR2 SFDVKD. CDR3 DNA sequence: TGTGCCACCAGTGACCAAACAGGGGAGACCTACAATGAGCAGTTCTTC. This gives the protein CATSDQTGETYNEQFF.

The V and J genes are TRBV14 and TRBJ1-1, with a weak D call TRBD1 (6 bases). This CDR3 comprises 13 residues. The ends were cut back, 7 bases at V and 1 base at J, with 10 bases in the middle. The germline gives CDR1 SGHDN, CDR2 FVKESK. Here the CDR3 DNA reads TGTGCCAGCAAGGCACAGGGGAACACTGAAGCTTTCTTT. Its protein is CASKAQGNTEAFF. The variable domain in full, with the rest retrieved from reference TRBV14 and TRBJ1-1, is EAGVTQFPSHSVIEKGQTVTLRCDPISGHDNLYWYRRVMGKEIKFLLHFVKESKQDESGMPNNRFLAERTGGTYSTLKVQPAELEDSGVYFCASKAQGNTEAFFGQGTRLTVV.

CDR3 DNA: TGTGCCAGCAGCTCCCAAGGACAGGGTAAAATCTATGGCTACACCTTC. Translated, it gives CASSSQGQGKIYGYTF. The chain has TRBV7-8 and TRBJ1-2; 8 bases fit TRBD1. J gave up 4 bases and V 4 bases, and 11 bases lay outside the gene matches. The CDR3 loop spans 16 amino acids. Germline V gene sequence: CDR1 SGHVS, CDR2 FQNEAQ.

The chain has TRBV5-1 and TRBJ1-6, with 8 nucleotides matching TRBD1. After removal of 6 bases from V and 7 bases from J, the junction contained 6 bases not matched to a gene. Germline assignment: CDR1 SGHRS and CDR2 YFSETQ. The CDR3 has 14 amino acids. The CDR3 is CASNTGGNNSPLHF. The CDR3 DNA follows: TGCGCCAGCAACACAGGGGGGAACAATTCACCCCTCCACTTT.

The CDR3 protein is CASSSKGLNTEAFF. The DNA for the CDR3 is TGTGCCAGCAGCTCAAAGGGGTTGAACACTGAAGCTTTCTTT. The rearrangement uses TRBV7-3 and TRBJ1-1, with a tentative D call TRBD1 (5 bases). This CDR3 has 14 residues. Trimming stripped 4 bases from V and 0 bases from J, with 9 bases between. In germline, CDR1 is SGHTA, CDR2 FQGTGA.

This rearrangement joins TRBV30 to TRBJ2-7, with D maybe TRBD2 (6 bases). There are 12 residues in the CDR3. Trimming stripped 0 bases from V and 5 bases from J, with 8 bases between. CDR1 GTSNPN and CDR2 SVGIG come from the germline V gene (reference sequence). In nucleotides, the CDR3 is TGTGCCTGGAGTGTTGGAGGGAACGAGCAGTACTTC. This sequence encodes CAWSVGGNEQYF.

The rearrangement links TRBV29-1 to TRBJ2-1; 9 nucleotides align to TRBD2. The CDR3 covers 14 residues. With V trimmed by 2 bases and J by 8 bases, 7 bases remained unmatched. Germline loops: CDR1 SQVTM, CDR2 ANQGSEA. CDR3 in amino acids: CSVEIAGEDDEQFF. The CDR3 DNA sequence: TGCAGCGTTGAAATAGCGGGAGAGGACGATGAGCAGTTCTTC.

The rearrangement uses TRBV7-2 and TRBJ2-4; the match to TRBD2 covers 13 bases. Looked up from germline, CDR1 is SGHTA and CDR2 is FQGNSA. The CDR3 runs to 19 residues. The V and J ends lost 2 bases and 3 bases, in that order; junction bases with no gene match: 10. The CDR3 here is CASSLPALAGGPGKNIQYF. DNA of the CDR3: TGTGCCAGCAGCTTACCCGCACTAGCGGGAGGGCCGGGCAAAAACATTCAGTACTTC.

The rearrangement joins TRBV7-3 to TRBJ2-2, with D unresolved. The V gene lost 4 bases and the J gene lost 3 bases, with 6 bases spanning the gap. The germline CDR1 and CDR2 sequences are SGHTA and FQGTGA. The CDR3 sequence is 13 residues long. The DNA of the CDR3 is TGTGCCAGCAGCTCGCAGGACACCGGGGAGCTGTTTTTT. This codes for CASSSQDTGELFF. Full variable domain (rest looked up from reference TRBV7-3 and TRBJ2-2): GAGVSQTPSNKVTEKGKYVELRCDPISGHTALYWYRQSLGQGPEFLIYFQGTGAADDSGLPNDRFFAVRPEGSVSTLKIQRTERGDSAVYLCASSSQDTGELFFGEGSRLTVL.

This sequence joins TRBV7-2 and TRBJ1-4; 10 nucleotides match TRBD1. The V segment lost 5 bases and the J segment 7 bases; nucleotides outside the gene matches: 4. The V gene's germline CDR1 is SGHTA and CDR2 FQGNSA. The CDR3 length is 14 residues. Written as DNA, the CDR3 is TGTGCCAGCAGCGTCGACAGGGGGCGTGAAAAACTGTTTTTT. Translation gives CASSVDRGREKLFF.

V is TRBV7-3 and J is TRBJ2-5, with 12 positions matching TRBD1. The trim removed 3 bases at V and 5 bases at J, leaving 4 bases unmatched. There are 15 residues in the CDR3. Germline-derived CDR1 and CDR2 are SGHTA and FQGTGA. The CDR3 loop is CASSFGTGGRETQYF. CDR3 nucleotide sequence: TGTGCCAGCAGCTTCGGGACAGGGGGCCGGGAGACCCAGTACTTC.